This T cell receptor beta chain was sequenced for a study of T-cell reconstitution after alpha-beta-depleted transplantation in children. For TCRbeta, the library was prepared with unique molecular identifiers. TCRdb processed the PCR reads anew with MiXCR; each CDR3 protein has one entry. The repertoire has around 490,000 distinct CDR3 sequences, approximately 10% of them found once; the top ten carry about 15%. This CDR3 is built from 18 residues. Germline CDR1 reads DFQATT; CDR2 reads SNEGSKA (reference sequence). The trim removed 5 bases at V and 1 base at J, leaving 13 bases unmatched. A word on this clonotype: Its antigen remains unknown.

General study points: T-cell numbers and diversity one year post-transplant derived largely from freshly generated T cells.

The sequence was obtained from a female patient aged 2 to 10 who had a stem cell transplant for aplastic anemia, so the T cells may come from the graft donor. The sample consisted of PBMCs, mostly from graft donor cells, taken 180 days after TCRalphabeta/CD19-depleted stem cell transplant. The chain joins TRBV20-1 to TRBJ2-3; the match to TRBD2 covers 12 bases. CDR3 bases: TGCAGTGCTGGATCAGGGCTAGCGGGAGGGCCGGGCACAGATACGCAGTATTTT. It translates to CSAGSGLAGGPGTDTQYF.